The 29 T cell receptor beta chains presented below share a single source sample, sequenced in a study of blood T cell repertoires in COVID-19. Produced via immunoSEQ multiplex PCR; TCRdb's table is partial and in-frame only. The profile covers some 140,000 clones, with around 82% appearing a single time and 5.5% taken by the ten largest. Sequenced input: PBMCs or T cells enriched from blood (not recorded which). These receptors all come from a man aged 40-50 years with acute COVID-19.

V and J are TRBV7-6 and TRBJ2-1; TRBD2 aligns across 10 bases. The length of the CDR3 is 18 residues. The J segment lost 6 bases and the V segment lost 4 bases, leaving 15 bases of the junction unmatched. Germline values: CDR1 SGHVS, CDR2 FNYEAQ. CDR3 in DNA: TGTGCCAGCAGCTCGCCTCGGGTGGCTAGCGGGAGATCCAATGAGCAGTTCTTC. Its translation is CASSSPRVASGRSNEQFF.

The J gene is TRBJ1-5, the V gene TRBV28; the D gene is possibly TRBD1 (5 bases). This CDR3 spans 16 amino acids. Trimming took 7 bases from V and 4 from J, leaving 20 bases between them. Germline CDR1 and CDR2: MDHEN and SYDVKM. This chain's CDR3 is CASTAGTRGGNQPQHF. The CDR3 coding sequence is TGTGCCAGCACCGCAGGCACCCGGGGGGGAAATCAGCCCCAGCATTTT.

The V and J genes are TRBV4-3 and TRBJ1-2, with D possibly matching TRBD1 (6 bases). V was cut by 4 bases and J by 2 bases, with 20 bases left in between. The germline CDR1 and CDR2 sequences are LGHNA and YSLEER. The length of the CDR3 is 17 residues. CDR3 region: CASSLEGVGRGNYGYTF. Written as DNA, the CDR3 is TGCGCCAGCAGCCTCGAGGGTGTAGGGAGGGGGAACTATGGCTACACCTTC.

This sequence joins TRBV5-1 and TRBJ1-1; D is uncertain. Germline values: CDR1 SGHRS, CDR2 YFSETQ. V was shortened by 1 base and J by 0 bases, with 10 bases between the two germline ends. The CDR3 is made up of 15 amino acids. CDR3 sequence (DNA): TGCGCCAGCAGCTTGACAGACGGATTGAACACTGAAGCTTTCTTT. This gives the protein CASSLTDGLNTEAFF. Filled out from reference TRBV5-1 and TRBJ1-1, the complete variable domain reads KAGVTQTPRYLIKTRGQQVTLSCSPISGHRSVSWYQQTPGQGLQFLFEYFSETQRNKGNFPGRFSGRQFSNSRSEMNVSTLELGDSALYLCASSLTDGLNTEAFFGQGTRLTVV.

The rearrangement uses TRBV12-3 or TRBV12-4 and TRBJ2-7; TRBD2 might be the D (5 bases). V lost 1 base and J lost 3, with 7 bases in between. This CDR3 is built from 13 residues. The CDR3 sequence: CASSLGELYEQYF. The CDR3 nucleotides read TGTGCCAGCAGTTTAGGGGAGCTCTACGAGCAGTACTTC.

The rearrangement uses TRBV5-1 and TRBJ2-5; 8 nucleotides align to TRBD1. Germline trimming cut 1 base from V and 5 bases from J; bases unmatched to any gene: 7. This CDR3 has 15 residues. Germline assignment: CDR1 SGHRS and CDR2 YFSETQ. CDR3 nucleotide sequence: TGCGCCAGCAGCTTGCAGCCAGGGGGCAGCGAGACCCAGTACTTC. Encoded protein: CASSLQPGGSETQYF.

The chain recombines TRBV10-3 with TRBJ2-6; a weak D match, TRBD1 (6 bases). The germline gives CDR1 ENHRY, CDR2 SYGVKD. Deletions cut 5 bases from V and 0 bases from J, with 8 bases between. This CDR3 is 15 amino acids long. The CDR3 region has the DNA TGTGCCATCAGTCAGGGGAGCTCTGGGGCCAACGTCCTGACTTTC. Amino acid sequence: CAISQGSSGANVLTF.

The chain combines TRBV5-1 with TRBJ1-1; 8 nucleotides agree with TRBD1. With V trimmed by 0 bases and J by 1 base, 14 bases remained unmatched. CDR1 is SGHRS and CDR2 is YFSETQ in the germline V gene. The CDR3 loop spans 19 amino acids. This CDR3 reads CASSLVRSQGAAPNTEAFF. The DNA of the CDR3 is TGCGCCAGCAGCTTGGTCCGTTCTCAGGGGGCGGCCCCGAACACTGAAGCTTTCTTT.

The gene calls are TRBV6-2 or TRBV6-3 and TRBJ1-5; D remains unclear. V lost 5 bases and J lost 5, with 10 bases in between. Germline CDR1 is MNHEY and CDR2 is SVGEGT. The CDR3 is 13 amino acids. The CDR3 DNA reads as TGTGCCAGCAGTGGAGGGAGTTATCAGCCCCAGCATTTT. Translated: CASSGGSYQPQHF.

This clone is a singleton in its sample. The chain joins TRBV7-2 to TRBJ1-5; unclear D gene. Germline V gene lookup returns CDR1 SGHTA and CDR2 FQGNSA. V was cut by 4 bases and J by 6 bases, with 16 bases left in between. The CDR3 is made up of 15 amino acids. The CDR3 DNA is TGTGCCAGCAGCTACGACTCACAACCAGCTCAGCCCCAGCATTTT. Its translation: CASSYDSQPAQPQHF.

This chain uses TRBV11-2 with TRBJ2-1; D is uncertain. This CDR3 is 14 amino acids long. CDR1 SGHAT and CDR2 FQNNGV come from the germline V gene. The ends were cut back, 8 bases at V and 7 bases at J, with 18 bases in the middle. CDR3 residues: CASRSSTFPNEQFF. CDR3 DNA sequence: TGTGCCAGCCGATCCTCGACTTTTCCTAATGAGCAGTTCTTC. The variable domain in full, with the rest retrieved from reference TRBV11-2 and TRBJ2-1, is EAGVAQSPRYKIIEKRQSVAFWCNPISGHATLYWYQQILGQGPKLLIQFQNNGVVDDSQLPKDRFSAERLKGVDSTLKIQPAKLEDSAVYLCASRSSTFPNEQFFGPGTRLTVL.

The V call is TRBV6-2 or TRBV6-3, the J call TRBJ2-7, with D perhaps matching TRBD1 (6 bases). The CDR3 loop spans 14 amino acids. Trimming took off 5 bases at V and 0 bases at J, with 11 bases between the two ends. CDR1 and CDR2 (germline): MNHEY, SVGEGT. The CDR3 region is CASSADSFSYEQYF. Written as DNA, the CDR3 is TGTGCCAGCAGTGCGGACAGCTTCTCCTACGAGCAGTACTTC.

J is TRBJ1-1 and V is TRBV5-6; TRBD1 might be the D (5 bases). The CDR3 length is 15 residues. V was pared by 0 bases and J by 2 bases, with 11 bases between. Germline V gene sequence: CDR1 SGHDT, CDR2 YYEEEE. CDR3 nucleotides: TGTGCCAGCAGCTTGGCCGCAGGGTTAAACACTGAAGCTTTCTTT. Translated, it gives CASSLAAGLNTEAFF.

The CDR3 spells CAWSAFRGGETQYF. In nucleotides, the CDR3 is TGTGCCTGGAGTGCCTTCCGGGGTGGTGAGACCCAGTACTTC. The chain recombines TRBV30 with TRBJ2-5; possibly TRBD2 for D (5 bases). Germline-derived CDR1 and CDR2 are GTSNPN and SVGIG (reference sequence). Trimming cost V 1 base and J 5 bases, with 14 bases left between them. The CDR3 has 14 amino acids. Based on the CDR3 plus reference TRBV30 and TRBJ2-5, the full variable domain is SQTIHQWPATLVQPVGSPLSLECTVEGTSNPNLYWYRQAAGRGLQLLFYSVGIGQISSEVPQNLSASRPQDRQFILSSKKLLLSDSGFYLCAWSAFRGGETQYFGPGTRLLVL.

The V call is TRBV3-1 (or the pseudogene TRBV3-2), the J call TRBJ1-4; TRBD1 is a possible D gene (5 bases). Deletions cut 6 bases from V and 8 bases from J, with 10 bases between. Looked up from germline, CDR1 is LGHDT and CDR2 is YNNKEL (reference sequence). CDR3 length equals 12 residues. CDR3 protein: CASRGGGEKLFF. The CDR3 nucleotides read TGTGCCAGCAGGGGCGGGGGGGAAAAACTGTTTTTT.

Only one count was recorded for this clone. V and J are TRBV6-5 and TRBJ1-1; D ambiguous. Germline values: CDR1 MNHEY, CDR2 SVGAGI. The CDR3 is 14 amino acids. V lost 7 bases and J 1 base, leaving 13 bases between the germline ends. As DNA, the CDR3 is TGTGCCAGCAAGCCACCGGGAGAGAACACTGAAGCTTTCTTT. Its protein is CASKPPGENTEAFF.

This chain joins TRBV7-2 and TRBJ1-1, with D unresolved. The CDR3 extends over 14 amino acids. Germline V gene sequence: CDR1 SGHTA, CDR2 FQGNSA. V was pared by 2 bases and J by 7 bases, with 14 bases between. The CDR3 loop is CASSLLRLVGEAFF. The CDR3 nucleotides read TGTGCCAGCAGCTTACTGAGACTCGTCGGTGAAGCTTTCTTT.

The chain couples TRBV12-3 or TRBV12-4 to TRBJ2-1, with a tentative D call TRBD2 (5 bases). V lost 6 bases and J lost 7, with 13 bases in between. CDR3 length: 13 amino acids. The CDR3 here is CASSLNTGNEQFF. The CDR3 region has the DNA TGTGCCAGCAGCCTGAACACGGGGAATGAGCAGTTCTTC.

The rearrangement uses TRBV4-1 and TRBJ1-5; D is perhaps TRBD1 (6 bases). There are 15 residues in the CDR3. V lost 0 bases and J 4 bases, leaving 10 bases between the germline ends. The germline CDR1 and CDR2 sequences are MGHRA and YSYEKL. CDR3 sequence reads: CASSQEQGTNQPQHF. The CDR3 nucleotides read TGCGCCAGCAGCCAAGAACAGGGAACGAATCAGCCCCAGCATTTT.

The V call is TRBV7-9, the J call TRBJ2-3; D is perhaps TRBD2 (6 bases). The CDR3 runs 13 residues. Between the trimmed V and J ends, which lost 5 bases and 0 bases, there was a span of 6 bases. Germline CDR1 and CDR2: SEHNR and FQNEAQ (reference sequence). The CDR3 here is CASSSGSTDTQYF. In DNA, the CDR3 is TGTGCCAGCAGCAGCGGGAGCACAGATACGCAGTATTTT.

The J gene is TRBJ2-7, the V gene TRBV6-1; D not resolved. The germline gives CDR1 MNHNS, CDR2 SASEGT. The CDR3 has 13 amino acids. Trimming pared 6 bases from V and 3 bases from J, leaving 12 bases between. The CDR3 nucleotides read TGTGCCAGCAGAGCCTTTATCGACTACGAGCAGTACTTC. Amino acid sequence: CASRAFIDYEQYF.

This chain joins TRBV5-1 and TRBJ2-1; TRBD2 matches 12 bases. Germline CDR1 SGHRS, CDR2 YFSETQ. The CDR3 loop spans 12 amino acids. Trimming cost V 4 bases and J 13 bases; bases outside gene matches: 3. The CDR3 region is CASSVTSGSQFF. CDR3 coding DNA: TGCGCCAGCAGCGTGACTAGCGGGAGTCAGTTCTTC.

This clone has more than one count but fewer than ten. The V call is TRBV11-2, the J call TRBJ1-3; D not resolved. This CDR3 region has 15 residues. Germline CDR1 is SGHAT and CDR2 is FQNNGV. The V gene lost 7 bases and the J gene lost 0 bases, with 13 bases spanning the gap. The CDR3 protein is CASTPSRFSGNTIYF. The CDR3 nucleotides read TGTGCCAGCACCCCGTCGAGATTCTCTGGAAACACCATATATTTT.

Here the CDR3 DNA reads TGTGCCAGCAGTGGGGGACTAGCGGAAGAGACCCAGTACTTC. Translation gives CASSGGLAEETQYF. This chain connects TRBV2 to TRBJ2-5, with 11 bases matching TRBD2. Germline lookup yields CDR1 SNHLY and CDR2 FYNNEI. The CDR3 is made up of 14 amino acids. Germline trimming cut 4 bases from V and 3 bases from J; bases unmatched to any gene: 1.

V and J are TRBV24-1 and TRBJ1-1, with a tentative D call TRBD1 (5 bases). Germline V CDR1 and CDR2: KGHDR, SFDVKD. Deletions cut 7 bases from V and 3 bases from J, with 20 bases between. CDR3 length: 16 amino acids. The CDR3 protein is CATSQTGKPGDTEAFF. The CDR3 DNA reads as TGTGCCACCAGCCAAACAGGTAAACCGGGAGACACTGAAGCTTTCTTT.

The CDR3 is CASSGSPDGYTEAFF. The CDR3 DNA is TGTGCCAGCAGCGGCAGCCCAGACGGGTACACTGAAGCTTTCTTT. The rearrangement uses TRBV9 and TRBJ1-1; D is undetermined. The V gene's germline CDR1 is SGDLS and CDR2 YYNGEE. The CDR3 extends over 15 amino acids. The V end lost 3 bases, the J end lost 3 bases, and 15 bases lay between the germline ends.

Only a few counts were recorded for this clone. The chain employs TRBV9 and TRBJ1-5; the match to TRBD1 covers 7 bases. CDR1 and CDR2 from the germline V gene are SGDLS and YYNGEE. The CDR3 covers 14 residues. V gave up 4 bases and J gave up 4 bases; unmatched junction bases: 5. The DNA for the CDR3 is TGTGCCAGCAGCATGGGGACAGATAATCAGCCCCAGCATTTT. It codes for CASSMGTDNQPQHF.

CDR3 nucleotides: TGTGCCAGCAGCCGCAAACCGGGCGAACCCAGGGGAGAGCAGTACTTC. This codes for CASSRKPGEPRGEQYF. The chain combines TRBV7-2 with TRBJ2-7; the D gene is possibly TRBD1 (6 bases). Germline-derived CDR1 and CDR2 are SGHTA and FQGNSA. Trimming removed 5 bases at V and 7 bases at J, with 24 bases between. This CDR3 is 16 amino acids long. Full variable domain (remainder filled in from reference TRBV7-2 and TRBJ2-7): GAGVSQSPSNKVTEKGKDVELRCDPISGHTALYWYRQSLGQGLEFLIYFQGNSAPDKSGLPSDRFSAERTGGSVSTLTIQRTQQEDSAVYLCASSRKPGEPRGEQYFGPGTRLTVT.

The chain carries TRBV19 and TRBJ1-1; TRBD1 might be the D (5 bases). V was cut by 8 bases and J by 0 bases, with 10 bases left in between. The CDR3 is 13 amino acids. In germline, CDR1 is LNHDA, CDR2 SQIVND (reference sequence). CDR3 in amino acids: CASWKGMNTEAFF. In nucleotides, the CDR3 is TGTGCCAGTTGGAAGGGGATGAACACTGAAGCTTTCTTT.